These 2 T cell receptor beta chains were all obtained from the same sample, sequenced in a study of cytomegalovirus exposure and HLA in healthy donors. Primers for the PCR totalled 60 Vbeta and 13 Jbeta. The data were produced by immunoSEQ multiplex PCR, yet TCRdb's version contains in-frame clones alone and is incomplete. The sample lists nearly 300,000 clones, approximately 90% occurring once. The specimen was PBMCs. Receptor source: a man in his forties or fifties in good health and CMV-seropositive.

The table lists this clone with a count of one. This chain connects TRBV6-5 to TRBJ2-7, with D possibly being TRBD1 (5 bases). Germline CDR1 and CDR2: MNHEY and SVGAGI. V gave up 3 bases and J gave up 2 bases, with 17 bases separating them. The length of the CDR3 is 16 residues. The chain's CDR3 is CASSYISGRTAYEQYF. The DNA of the CDR3 is TGTGCCAGCAGTTATATTTCAGGGCGAACCGCCTACGAGCAGTACTTC.

V gene TRBV4-1 combines with J gene TRBJ2-3; 9 nucleotides agree with TRBD1. V trimming: 4 bases; J trimming: 4 bases; junction bases outside the gene matches: 12. The CDR3 contains 17 residues. CDR1 is MGHRA, CDR2 YSYEKL, per germline. The CDR3 bases are TGCGCCAGCAGCCCGATGGGGAACAGGGGGCCTGCAGATACGCAGTATTTT. This sequence encodes CASSPMGNRGPADTQYF.